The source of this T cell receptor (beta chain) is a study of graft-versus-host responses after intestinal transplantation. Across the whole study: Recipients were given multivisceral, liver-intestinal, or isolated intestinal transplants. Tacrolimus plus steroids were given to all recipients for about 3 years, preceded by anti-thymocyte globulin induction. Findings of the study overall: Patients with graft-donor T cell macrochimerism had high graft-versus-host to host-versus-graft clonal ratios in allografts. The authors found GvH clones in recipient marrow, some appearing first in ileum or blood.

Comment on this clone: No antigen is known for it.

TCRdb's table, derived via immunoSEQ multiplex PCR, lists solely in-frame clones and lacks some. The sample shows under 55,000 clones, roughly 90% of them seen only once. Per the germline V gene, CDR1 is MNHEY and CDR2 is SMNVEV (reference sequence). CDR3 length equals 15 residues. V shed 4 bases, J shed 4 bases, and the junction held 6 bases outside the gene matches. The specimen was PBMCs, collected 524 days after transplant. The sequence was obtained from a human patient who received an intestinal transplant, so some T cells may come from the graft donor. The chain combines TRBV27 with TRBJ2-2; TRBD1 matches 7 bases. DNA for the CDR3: TGTGCCAGCAGTTCGGTTACAGGGGCCACCGGGGAGCTGTTTTTT. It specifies CASSSVTGATGELFF.